Sequencing of this TCR beta chain was carried out in a study of identical twins. One entry per CDR3 protein results from TCRdb running MiXCR on the 5' RACE reads. The sample lists 400,000 or so distinct CDR3 sequences; roughly 9% were seen once. This clonotype was picked up a small number of times. Its antigen remains unknown. The V gene's germline CDR1 is MGHDK and CDR2 SYGVNS. The CDR3 sequence is 14 residues long. V was clipped by 1 base and J by 7 bases, with 13 bases between them. Study-wide findings and caveats: There were fewer insertions in abundant cord blood beta clonotypes, but memory repertoires showed no such pattern. The study found that models underestimated out-of-frame TCR alpha sharing in monozygotic twins.

Input material: naive T cells sorted from blood. The sequence derives from a woman in her fifties or sixties in good health. J is TRBJ1-1 and V is TRBV25-1; no clear D gene. The CDR3 sequence: CASSEWRPMFEAFF. The CDR3 region has the DNA TGTGCCAGCAGTGAATGGCGTCCTATGTTTGAAGCTTTCTTT.